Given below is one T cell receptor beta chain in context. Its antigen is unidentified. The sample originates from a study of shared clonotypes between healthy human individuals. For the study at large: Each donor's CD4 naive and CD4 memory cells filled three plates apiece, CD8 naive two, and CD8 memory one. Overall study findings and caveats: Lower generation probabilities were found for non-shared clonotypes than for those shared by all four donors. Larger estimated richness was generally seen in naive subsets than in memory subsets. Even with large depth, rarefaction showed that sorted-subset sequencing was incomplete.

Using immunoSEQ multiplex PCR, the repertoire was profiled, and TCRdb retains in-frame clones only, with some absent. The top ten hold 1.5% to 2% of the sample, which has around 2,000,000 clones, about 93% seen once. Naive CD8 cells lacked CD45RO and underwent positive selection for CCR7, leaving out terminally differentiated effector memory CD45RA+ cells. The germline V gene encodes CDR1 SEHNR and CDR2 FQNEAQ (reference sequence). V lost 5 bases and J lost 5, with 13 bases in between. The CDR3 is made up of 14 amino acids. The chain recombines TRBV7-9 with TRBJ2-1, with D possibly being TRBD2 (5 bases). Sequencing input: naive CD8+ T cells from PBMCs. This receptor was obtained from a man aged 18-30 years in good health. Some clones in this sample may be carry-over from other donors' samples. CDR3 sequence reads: CASSMSPEDNEQFF. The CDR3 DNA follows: TGTGCCAGCAGCATGAGTCCGGAGGACAATGAGCAGTTCTTC.